Below are 8 T cell receptor beta chains sequenced from a single sample in a study of shared clonotypes between healthy human individuals (dated by TCRdb to the early 2020s). The library was prepared using the immunoSEQ multiplex PCR assay. TCRdb obtained this table from immuneACCESS and retained in-frame rearrangements with V and J assigned. These tables miss some clones; where compared with another copy, unresolved V genes account for less than half of the shortfall, and the remainder is unexplained. Present in this sample are some 2.4 million clones, 80% to 95% of which were seen just once. The ten largest clones represent approximately 0.35% of the sample. The sequenced sample was naive CD4+ T cells from PBMCs. The cell subset or site tag for this specimen amounts to: CD45RA+ positively selected. These receptors all come from a young man in good health. Some clones in this sample may be carry-over from other donors' samples.

This rearrangement joins TRBV4-1 to TRBJ1-3, with D unresolved. With 4 bases removed from V and 0 bases from J, the gap between germline ends came to 16 bases. This CDR3 comprises 17 residues. CDR1 and CDR2 (germline): MGHRA, YSYEKL. The DNA of the CDR3 is TGCGCCAGCAGCCTAAGCTCATTGGGTAACTCTGGAAACACCATATATTTT. Protein sequence: CASSLSSLGNSGNTIYF.

This chain connects TRBV28 to TRBJ1-2, with a possible D match to TRBD1 (5 bases). CDR1 is MDHEN, CDR2 SYDVKM, per germline. The CDR3 totals 13 residues. The germline V and J ends were trimmed by 2 bases and 8 bases, with 12 bases remaining between them. As DNA, the CDR3 is TGTGCCAGCAGTTTACAGGGTCTCCTAGGCTACACCTTC. Translating it yields CASSLQGLLGYTF.

The chain carries TRBV7-9 and TRBJ2-3; 8 bases agree with TRBD2. The CDR3 is made up of 17 amino acids. Per germline, CDR1 SEHNR and CDR2 FQNEAQ (reference sequence). Trimming took 5 bases from V and 3 from J; bases not matched to a gene: 13. The CDR3 loop is CASSRAESGRRTDTQYF. The CDR3 DNA reads TGTGCCAGCAGCCGGGCTGAGAGCGGGAGAAGAACAGATACGCAGTATTTT.

The chain couples TRBV5-1 to TRBJ2-7, with D unresolved. V lost 3 bases to trimming and J lost 6 bases, with 16 bases between them. Germline CDR1 SGHRS, CDR2 YFSETQ. The CDR3 has 14 amino acids. The CDR3 sequence is CASSSTAPWGEQYF. The CDR3 DNA sequence: TGCGCCAGCAGCTCGACGGCGCCCTGGGGCGAGCAGTACTTC. The variable domain in full, with the rest retrieved from reference TRBV5-1 and TRBJ2-7, is KAGVTQTPRYLIKTRGQQVTLSCSPISGHRSVSWYQQTPGQGLQFLFEYFSETQRNKGNFPGRFSGRQFSNSRSEMNVSTLELGDSALYLCASSSTAPWGEQYFGPGTRLTVT.

The chain has TRBV28 and TRBJ1-1, with TRBD1 identical over 9 bases. The CDR3 extends over 17 amino acids. Germline assignment: CDR1 MDHEN and CDR2 SYDVKM. The J segment lost 0 bases and the V segment lost 4 bases, leaving 9 bases of the junction unmatched. The DNA for the CDR3 is TGTGCCAGCAGTTCCTGGGACAGGGTTTCGGTGAACACTGAAGCTTTCTTT. Protein: CASSSWDRVSVNTEAFF.

The chain carries TRBV28 and TRBJ2-7; the D gene is possibly TRBD1 (5 bases). There are 13 residues in the CDR3. The germline V gene encodes CDR1 MDHEN and CDR2 SYDVKM. Trimming stripped 6 bases from V and 1 base from J, with 10 bases between. The CDR3 bases are TGTGCCAGCAGAACGACAGTATCCTACGAGCAGTACTTC. Amino acid sequence: CASRTTVSYEQYF.

The chain is built from TRBV28 and TRBJ1-2, with D uncertain. The CDR3 sequence is 11 residues long. Looked up from germline, CDR1 is MDHEN and CDR2 is SYDVKM. CDR3 loop: CGCARNYGYTF. CDR3 nucleotides: TGTGGATGCGCCCGAAACTATGGCTACACCTTC.

The chain uses TRBV7-8 and TRBJ1-3; 10 nucleotides line up with TRBD1. The J segment lost 10 bases and the V segment lost 5 bases, leaving 11 bases of the junction unmatched. The CDR3 totals 15 residues. Germline V gives CDR1 SGHVS, CDR2 FQNEAQ. The CDR3 DNA is TGTGCCAGCAGCGCCCGGGGGACAGGGGAAGTTACCATATATTTT. Its protein is CASSARGTGEVTIYF. Full variable domain (rest looked up from reference TRBV7-8 and TRBJ1-3): GAGVSQSPRYKVAKRGQDVALRCDPISGHVSLFWYQQALGQGPEFLTYFQNEAQLDKSGLPSDRFFAERPEGSVSTLKIQRTQQEDSAVYLCASSARGTGEVTIYFGEGSWLTVV.